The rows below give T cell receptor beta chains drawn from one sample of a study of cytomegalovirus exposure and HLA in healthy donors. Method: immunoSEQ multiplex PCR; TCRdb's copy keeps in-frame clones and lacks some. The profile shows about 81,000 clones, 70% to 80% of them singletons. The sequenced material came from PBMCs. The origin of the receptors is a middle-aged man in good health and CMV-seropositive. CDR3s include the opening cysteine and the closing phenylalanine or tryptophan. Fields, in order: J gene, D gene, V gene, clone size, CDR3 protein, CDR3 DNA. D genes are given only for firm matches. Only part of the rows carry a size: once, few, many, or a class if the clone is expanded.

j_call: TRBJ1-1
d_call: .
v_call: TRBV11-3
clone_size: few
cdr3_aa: CASSFGGDTEAFF
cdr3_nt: TGTGCCAGCAGCTTTGGGGGGGACACTGAAGCTTTCTTT

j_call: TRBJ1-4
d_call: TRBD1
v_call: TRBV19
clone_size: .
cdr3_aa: CASSLRTGAEKLFF
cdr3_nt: TGTGCCAGTAGTCTTCGGACAGGGGCGGAAAAACTGTTTTTT

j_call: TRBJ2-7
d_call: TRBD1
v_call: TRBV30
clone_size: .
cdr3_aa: CAWSGSGGEQYF
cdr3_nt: TGTGCCTGGAGTGGGTCAGGGGGCGAGCAGTACTTC

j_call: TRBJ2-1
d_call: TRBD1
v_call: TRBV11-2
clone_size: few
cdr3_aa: CASSLTGDYNEQFF
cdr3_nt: TGTGCCAGCAGCTTAACAGGGGACTACAATGAGCAGTTCTTC

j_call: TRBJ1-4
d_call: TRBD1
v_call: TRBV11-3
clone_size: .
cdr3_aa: CASSVAPGDRNNEKLFF
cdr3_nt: TGTGCCAGCAGCGTCGCGCCCGGGGACAGAAATAATGAAAAACTGTTTTTT

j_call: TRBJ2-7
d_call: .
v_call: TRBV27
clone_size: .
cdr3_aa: CASSLSMTDEPYEQYF
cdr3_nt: TGTGCCAGCAGTTTATCGATGACAGATGAACCCTACGAGCAGTACTTC

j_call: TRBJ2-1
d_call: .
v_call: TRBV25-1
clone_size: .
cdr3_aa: CATVSSDRPNNEQFF
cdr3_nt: TGTGCCACCGTGTCCAGTGACAGACCCAACAATGAGCAGTTCTTC

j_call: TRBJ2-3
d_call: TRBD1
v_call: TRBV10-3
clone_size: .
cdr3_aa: CANSGQGTSTDTQYF
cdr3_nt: TGTGCCAACTCCGGACAGGGGACCTCCACAGATACGCAGTATTTT

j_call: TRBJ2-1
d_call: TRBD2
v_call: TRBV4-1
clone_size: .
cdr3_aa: CASTPRLMDGRNNEQFF
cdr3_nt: TGCGCCAGCACTCCTCGACTGATGGACGGGAGGAACAATGAGCAGTTCTTC

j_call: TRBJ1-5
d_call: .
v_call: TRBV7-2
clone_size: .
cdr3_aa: CASSSISGNQPQHF
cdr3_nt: TGTGCCAGCAGCTCTATTAGCGGCAATCAGCCCCAGCATTTT

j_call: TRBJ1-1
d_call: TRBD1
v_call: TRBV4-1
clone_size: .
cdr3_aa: CASSNRDRLTTEAFF
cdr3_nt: TGCGCCAGCAGCAACCGGGACAGGCTCACCACTGAAGCTTTCTTT

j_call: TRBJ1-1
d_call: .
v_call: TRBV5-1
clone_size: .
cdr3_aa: CASSSAGGLNTEAFF
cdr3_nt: TGCGCCAGCAGCTCGGCGGGGGGCTTGAACACTGAAGCTTTCTTT

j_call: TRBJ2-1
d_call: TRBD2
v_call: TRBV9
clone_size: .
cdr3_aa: CASSVRLAGVDNEQFF
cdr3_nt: TGTGCCAGCAGCGTGCGACTAGCGGGGGTAGACAATGAGCAGTTCTTC

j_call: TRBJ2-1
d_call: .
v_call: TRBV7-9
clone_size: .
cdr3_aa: CASSLVESTQFF
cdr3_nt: TGTGCCAGCAGCTTAGTAGAAAGTACGCAGTTCTTC

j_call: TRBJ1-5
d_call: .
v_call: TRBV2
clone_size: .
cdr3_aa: CASRGGQYSNQPQHF
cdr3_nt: TGTGCCAGCAGGGGTGGACAGTATAGCAATCAGCCCCAGCATTTT

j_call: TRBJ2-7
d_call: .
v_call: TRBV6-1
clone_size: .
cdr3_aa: CASSETAFEQYF
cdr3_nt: TGTGCCAGCAGTGAAACAGCTTTCGAGCAGTACTTC

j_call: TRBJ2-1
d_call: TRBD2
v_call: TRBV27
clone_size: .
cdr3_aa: CASSLGLAGYNEQFF
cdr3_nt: TGTGCCAGCAGTTTGGGACTAGCGGGGTACAATGAGCAGTTCTTC

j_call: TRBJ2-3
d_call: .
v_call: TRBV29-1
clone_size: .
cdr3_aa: CSVETHRTQDTQYF
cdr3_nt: TGCAGCGTTGAAACCCATCGGACACAAGATACGCAGTATTTT

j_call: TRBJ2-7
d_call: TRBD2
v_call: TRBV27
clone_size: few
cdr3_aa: CASSSSGSYEQYF
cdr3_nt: TGTGCCAGCAGTTCTAGCGGAAGCTACGAGCAGTACTTC

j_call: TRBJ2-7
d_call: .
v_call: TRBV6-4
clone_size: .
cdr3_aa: CASSQSESSYEQYF
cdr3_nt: TGTGCCAGCAGTCAATCGGAGAGCTCCTACGAGCAGTACTTC

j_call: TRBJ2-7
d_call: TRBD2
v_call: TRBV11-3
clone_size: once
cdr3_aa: CASCAGRGGRAYEQYF
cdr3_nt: TGTGCCAGCTGCGCCGGAAGGGGCGGGAGGGCCTACGAGCAGTACTTC

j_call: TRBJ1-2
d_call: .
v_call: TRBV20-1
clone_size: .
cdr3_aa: CSARGQGHAYF
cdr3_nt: TGCAGTGCTAGGGGGCAGGGCCATGCCTACTTC

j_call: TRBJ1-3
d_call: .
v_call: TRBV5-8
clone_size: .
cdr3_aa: CATGVGVTTGNTIYF
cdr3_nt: TGTGCGACCGGGGTTGGTGTAACTACTGGAAACACCATATATTTT

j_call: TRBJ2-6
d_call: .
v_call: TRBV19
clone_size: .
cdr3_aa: CASKDSSVGANGLTF
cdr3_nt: TGTGCCAGTAAAGACAGCTCCGTTGGGGCCAACGGCCTGACTTTC

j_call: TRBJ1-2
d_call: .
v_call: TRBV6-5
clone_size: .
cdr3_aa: CASSYSLETGGYTF
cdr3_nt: TGTGCCAGCAGTTACAGCCTAGAAACCGGTGGCTACACCTTC

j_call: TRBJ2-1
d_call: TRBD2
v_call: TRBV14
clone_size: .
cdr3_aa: CASSRLAGGPGEQFF
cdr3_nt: TGTGCCAGCAGTCGACTAGCGGGGGGCCCCGGTGAGCAGTTCTTC

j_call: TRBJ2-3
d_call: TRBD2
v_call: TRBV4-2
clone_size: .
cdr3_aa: CASSSRTLSSGSTDTQYF
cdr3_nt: TGTGCCAGCAGCAGCCGAACCCTATCTAGCGGGAGCACAGATACGCAGTATTTT

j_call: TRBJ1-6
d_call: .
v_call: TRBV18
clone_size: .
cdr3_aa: CASSPRPGENNSPLHF
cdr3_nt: TGTGCCAGCTCACCGAGACCGGGAGAGAATAATTCACCCCTCCACTTT

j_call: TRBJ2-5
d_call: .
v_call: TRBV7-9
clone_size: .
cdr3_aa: CASSPRATVQETQYF
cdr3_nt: TGTGCCAGCAGCCCCAGGGCGACAGTACAAGAGACCCAGTACTTC

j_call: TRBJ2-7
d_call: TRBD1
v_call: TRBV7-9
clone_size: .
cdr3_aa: CASSPVGTGFSYEQYF
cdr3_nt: TGTGCCAGCAGCCCCGTCGGGACAGGGTTCTCCTACGAGCAGTACTTC

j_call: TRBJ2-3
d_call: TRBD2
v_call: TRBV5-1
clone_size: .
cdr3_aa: CASSLDAGGSTDTQYF
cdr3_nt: TGCGCCAGCAGCTTGGATGCGGGAGGTAGCACAGATACGCAGTATTTT

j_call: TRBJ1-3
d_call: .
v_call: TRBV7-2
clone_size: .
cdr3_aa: CASSFLTGSGNTIYF
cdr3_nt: TGTGCCAGCAGCTTCCTTACAGGGTCTGGAAACACCATATATTTT

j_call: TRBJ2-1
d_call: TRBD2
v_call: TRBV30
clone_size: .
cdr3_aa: CAVVSGSLGEQFF
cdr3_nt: TGTGCCGTGGTCAGCGGGAGCTTAGGTGAGCAGTTCTTC

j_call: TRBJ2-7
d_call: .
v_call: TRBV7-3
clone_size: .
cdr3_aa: CASNGDRQATYEQYF
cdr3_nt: TGTGCCAGCAACGGAGACAGGCAAGCTACCTACGAGCAGTACTTC

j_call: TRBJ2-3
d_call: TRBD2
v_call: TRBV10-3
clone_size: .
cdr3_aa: CAISEGLAGTDTQYF
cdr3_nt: TGTGCCATCAGCGAAGGACTAGCGGGCACAGATACGCAGTATTTT

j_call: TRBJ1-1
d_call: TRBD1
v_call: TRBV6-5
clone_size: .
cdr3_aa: CASSYGTGATEAFF
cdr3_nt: TGTGCCAGCAGTTACGGGACAGGGGCCACTGAAGCTTTCTTT

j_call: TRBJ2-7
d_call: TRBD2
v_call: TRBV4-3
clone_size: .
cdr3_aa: CASSYVMTSGIYEQYF
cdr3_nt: TGCGCCAGCAGCTACGTTATGACTAGCGGGATATACGAGCAGTACTTC

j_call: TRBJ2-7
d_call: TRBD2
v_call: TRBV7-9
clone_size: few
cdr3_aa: CASSFLAGIYEQYF
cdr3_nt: TGTGCCAGCAGCTTCCTAGCGGGGATCTACGAGCAGTACTTC

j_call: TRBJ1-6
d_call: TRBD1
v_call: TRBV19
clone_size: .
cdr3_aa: CASSTGQGLGSPLHF
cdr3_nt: TGTGCCAGTAGTACGGGACAGGGGTTAGGTTCACCCCTCCACTTT

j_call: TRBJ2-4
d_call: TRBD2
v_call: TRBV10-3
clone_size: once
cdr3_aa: CAIRGREVDIQYF
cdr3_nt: TGTGCCATCAGGGGCCGGGAGGTGGACATTCAGTACTTC

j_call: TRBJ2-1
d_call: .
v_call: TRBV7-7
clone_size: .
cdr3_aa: CASSGAGSDNEQFF
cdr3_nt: TGTGCCAGCAGTGGGGCAGGGTCCGACAATGAGCAGTTCTTC

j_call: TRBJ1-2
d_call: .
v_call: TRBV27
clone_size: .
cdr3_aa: CASSLGGVGGYTF
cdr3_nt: TGTGCCAGCAGTTTAGGAGGGGTGGGTGGCTACACCTTC

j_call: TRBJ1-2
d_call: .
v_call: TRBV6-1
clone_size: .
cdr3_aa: CASSGPGDTYTF
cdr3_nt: TGTGCCAGCAGTGGGCCAGGGGATACCTACACCTTC

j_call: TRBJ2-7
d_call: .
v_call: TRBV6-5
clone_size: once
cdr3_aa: CASSSNREGDEQYF
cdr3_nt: TGTGCCAGCAGTTCAAACAGGGAAGGGGACGAGCAGTACTTC

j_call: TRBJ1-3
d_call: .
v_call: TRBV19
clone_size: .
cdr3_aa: CASSIPGGSYTIYF
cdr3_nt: TGTGCCAGTAGTATCCCAGGTGGCTCATACACCATATATTTT

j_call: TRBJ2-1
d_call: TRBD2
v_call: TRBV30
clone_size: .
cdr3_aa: CAWSVPQAGGRGEQFF
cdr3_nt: TGTGCCTGGAGTGTACCCCAGGCGGGAGGGCGGGGTGAGCAGTTCTTC

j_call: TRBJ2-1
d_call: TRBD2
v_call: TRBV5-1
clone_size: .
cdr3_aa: CASSFSAGVDEQFF
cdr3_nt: TGCGCCAGCAGCTTCTCGGCGGGGGTGGATGAGCAGTTCTTC

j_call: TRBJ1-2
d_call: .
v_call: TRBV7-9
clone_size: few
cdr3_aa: CASSMSGYTF
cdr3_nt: TGTGCCAGCTCTATGTCTGGCTACACCTTC